This T cell receptor beta chain was found in a study of blood T cells in healthy people across ages. The authors ran a second PCR of about 7 to 12 cycles using a sample-barcoded 5' primer and a J-beta primer mix. MiXCR was run by TCRdb on the 5' RACE reads, yielding one entry per CDR3 protein. The sample consists of about 930,000 distinct CDR3 sequences, about 29% of them appearing once. The CDR3 sequence is 17 residues long. Germline V CDR1 and CDR2: MDHEN, SYDVKM. Trimming removed 3 bases at V and 6 bases at J, with 23 bases between. This clonotype occurred a few times. This sample was also put to use in a study of T cells of mothers and their children.

The material sequenced was blood. The source of this sequence is a woman aged 40 to 55 in good health. The chain links TRBV28 to TRBJ1-2; D is possibly TRBD1 (5 bases). The CDR3 spells CASSLPDGAAVRHGYTF. The CDR3 coding sequence is TGTGCCAGCAGTTTGCCGGACGGGGCCGCCGTCCGTCATGGCTACACCTTC.